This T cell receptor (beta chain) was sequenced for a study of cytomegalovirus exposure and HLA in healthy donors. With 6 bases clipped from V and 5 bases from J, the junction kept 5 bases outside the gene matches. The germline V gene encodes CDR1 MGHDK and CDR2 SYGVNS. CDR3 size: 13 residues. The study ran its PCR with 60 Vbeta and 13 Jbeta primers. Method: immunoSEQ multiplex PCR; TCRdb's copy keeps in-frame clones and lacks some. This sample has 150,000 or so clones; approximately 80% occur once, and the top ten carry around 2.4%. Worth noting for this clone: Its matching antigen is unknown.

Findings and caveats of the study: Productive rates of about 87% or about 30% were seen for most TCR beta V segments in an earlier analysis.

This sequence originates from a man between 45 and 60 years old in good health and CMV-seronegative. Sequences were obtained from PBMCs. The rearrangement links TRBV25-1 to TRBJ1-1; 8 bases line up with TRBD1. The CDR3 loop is CASSRGQFTEAFF. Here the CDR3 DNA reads TGTGCCAGCAGCAGGGGGCAATTTACTGAAGCTTTCTTT.